This T cell receptor (beta chain) was identified in a study of beta chain features in type 1 diabetes. CDR1 is SQVTM, CDR2 ANQGSEA, per germline. V was pared by 6 bases and J by 3 bases, with 15 bases between. The CDR3 runs 13 residues. Reverse transcription of all isolated RNA meant that expressed TCRB transcripts were sequenced. Produced via immunoSEQ multiplex PCR; TCRdb's table is partial and in-frame only. The data hold about 260,000 clones, with about 63% observed a single time. This TCR was recovered from a man aged 25 to 45 in good health. V usage is TRBV29-1 and J usage is TRBJ2-7, with D possibly TRBD2 on 7 matching bases. Sequencing was carried out using naive CD4+ T cells from blood. The CDR3 reads CSVGGGGNYEQYF. In DNA form, the CDR3 reads TGCAGCGTCGGGGGAGGGGGAAACTACGAGCAGTACTTC.